These 31 T cell receptor beta chains were sequenced from one sample in a study of shared clonotypes between healthy human individuals. Profiled with immunoSEQ multiplex PCR; TCRdb holds only in-frame clones, not every one. The repertoire holds about 500,000 clones, with 77% as singletons. The sample taken for sequencing was PBMCs. The receptors were gathered from a woman in her forties in good health. Some clones in this sample may be carry-over from other donors' samples.

V gene TRBV29-1 combines with J gene TRBJ1-2; D might be TRBD1 (5 bases). This CDR3 spans 14 amino acids. CDR1 and CDR2 (germline): SQVTM, ANQGSEA. The V gene lost 7 bases and the J gene lost 5 bases, with 20 bases spanning the gap. CDR3: CSAPIGLGVYGYTF. CDR3 sequence (DNA): TGCAGCGCACCAATTGGTTTGGGGGTATATGGCTACACCTTC.

V usage is TRBV6-6 and J usage is TRBJ1-1, with TRBD1 as a possible D gene (5 bases). With 6 bases removed from V and 3 bases from J, the gap between germline ends came to 17 bases. The CDR3 is 15 amino acids. Looked up from germline, CDR1 is MNHNY and CDR2 is SVGAGI (reference sequence). The CDR3 loop reads CASRHSYRGYTEAFF. The CDR3 DNA reads TGTGCCAGCAGGCACAGCTATAGGGGTTACACTGAAGCTTTCTTT.

The chain recombines TRBV6-6 with TRBJ2-7; D remains unclear. This CDR3 is 14 amino acids long. Trimming took 7 bases from V and 1 from J, leaving 14 bases between them. Germline V gene lookup returns CDR1 MNHNY and CDR2 SVGAGI (reference sequence). The CDR3 DNA follows: TGTGCCAGCACCATAGACCAGGCATCCTACGAGCAGTACTTC. It yields the protein CASTIDQASYEQYF.

This clone was detected only a few times. V usage is TRBV27 and J usage is TRBJ2-1; D is tentatively TRBD1 or TRBD2 (5 bases each). The CDR3 has 14 amino acids. Germline V gives CDR1 MNHEY, CDR2 SMNVEV (reference sequence). Trimming pared 7 bases from V and 7 bases from J, leaving 17 bases between. The CDR3 loop reads CASTVAPGRNEQFF. For the CDR3, the DNA is TGTGCCAGCACCGTTGCCCCGGGGCGGAATGAGCAGTTCTTC.

The chain joins TRBV7-3 to TRBJ2-7, with 7 bases lining up with TRBD1. Trimming took 5 bases from V and 10 from J; bases not matched to a gene: 11. Germline V gives CDR1 SGHTA, CDR2 FQGTGA. CDR3 size: 13 residues. The CDR3 DNA reads TGTGCCAGCAGCCCCCGACAGGGTGCGGAACAGTACTTC. This codes for CASSPRQGAEQYF.

The chain recombines TRBV29-1 with TRBJ1-2; the D is unclear. Germline values: CDR1 SQVTM, CDR2 ANQGSEA. The CDR3 spans 11 residues. Trimming stripped 3 bases from V and 10 bases from J, with 12 bases between. The CDR3 loop is CSVDPALYYTF. CDR3 in DNA: TGCAGCGTTGATCCAGCACTCTACTACACCTTC.

The genes are TRBV15 and TRBJ1-5; the D is unclear. This CDR3 is 14 amino acids long. Germline V gene lookup returns CDR1 LNHNV and CDR2 YYDKDF (reference sequence). V gave up 3 bases and J gave up 2 bases, with 8 bases separating them. The CDR3: CATSSGRGNQPQHF. Written as DNA, the CDR3 is TGTGCCACCAGCAGCGGACGGGGCAATCAGCCCCAGCATTTT.

This rearrangement joins TRBV5-1 to TRBJ2-3; TRBD2 matches 9 bases. The CDR3 has 14 residues. With V trimmed by 6 bases and J by 2 bases, 4 bases remained unmatched. Germline lookup yields CDR1 SGHRS and CDR2 YFSETQ. CDR3 nucleotides: TGCGCCAGCAACAGCGGGAGGCTCACAGATACGCAGTATTTT. The encoded protein is CASNSGRLTDTQYF.

J is TRBJ2-7 and V is TRBV7-8; TRBD1 agrees at 10 bases. V lost 3 bases and J lost 4; bases outside the gene matches: 9. Germline-derived CDR1 and CDR2 are SGHVS and FQNEAQ. This CDR3 has 16 amino acids. The CDR3 bases are TGTGCCAGCAGCTTTACTGCCGGGACAGGGGTATACGAGCAGTACTTC. This encodes CASSFTAGTGVYEQYF.

This chain connects TRBV29-1 to TRBJ2-7; D not certain. CDR3 length equals 12 residues. Germline lookup yields CDR1 SQVTM and CDR2 ANQGSEA. Trimming shortened V by 2 bases and J by 9 bases, and 14 bases separated the two germline ends. The DNA of the CDR3 is TGCAGCGTTGAAACCGTTGTGGACGGGCAGTACTTC. Its translation is CSVETVVDGQYF.

In its sample, this clone was seen many times. CDR3 sequence (DNA): TGTGCCAGCAGCTTTTACAGGGGGACCTACGAGCAGTACTTC. Protein product: CASSFYRGTYEQYF. The chain employs TRBV7-2 and TRBJ2-7; the match to TRBD1 covers 8 bases. Germline V gives CDR1 SGHTA, CDR2 FQGNSA. V shed 3 bases and J 2 bases; nucleotides not matched to a gene: 3. This CDR3 comprises 14 residues.

The rearrangement links TRBV27 to TRBJ2-1; 8 bases are shared with TRBD2. V shed 4 bases and J 5 bases; nucleotides not matched to a gene: 10. Germline V CDR1 and CDR2: MNHEY, SMNVEV (reference sequence). The CDR3 is 16 amino acids. CDR3 sequence (DNA): TGTGCCAGCAGTTCCGCGACTAGCGTCTATAACAATGAGCAGTTCTTC. The encoded protein is CASSSATSVYNNEQFF.

The chain is built from TRBV5-1 and TRBJ1-1; D gene unclear. The CDR3 sequence is 14 residues long. The V gene's germline CDR1 is SGHRS and CDR2 YFSETQ. V was cut by 1 base and J by 4 bases, with 11 bases left in between. CDR3 region: CASSLFGEGTEAFF. CDR3 nucleotides: TGCGCCAGCAGCTTGTTCGGGGAAGGCACTGAAGCTTTCTTT. Full variable domain (rest looked up from reference TRBV5-1 and TRBJ1-1): KAGVTQTPRYLIKTRGQQVTLSCSPISGHRSVSWYQQTPGQGLQFLFEYFSETQRNKGNFPGRFSGRQFSNSRSEMNVSTLELGDSALYLCASSLFGEGTEAFFGQGTRLTVV.

The rearrangement uses TRBV28 and TRBJ1-4; D perhaps matches TRBD1 (5 bases). Between the trimmed V and J ends, which lost 6 bases and 0 bases, there was a span of 17 bases. Germline-derived CDR1 and CDR2 are MDHEN and SYDVKM. CDR3 length: 17 amino acids. CDR3: CASRPGPLASTNEKLFF. The CDR3 DNA reads TGTGCCAGCAGACCGGGACCCTTAGCCTCAACTAATGAAAAACTGTTTTTT.

This clone was seen a few times. This chain links TRBV11-2 with TRBJ2-7; no clear D gene. Germline CDR1 and CDR2: SGHAT and FQNNGV. CDR3 length: 13 amino acids. V lost 2 bases to trimming and J lost 6 bases, with 11 bases between them. CDR3 nucleotides: TGTGCCAGCAGCTTAACTGCCACGAGCGAGCAGTACTTC. Amino acids: CASSLTATSEQYF.

This clone came up a few times. A far larger clone differs by one base, so this is likely a read error. The same CDR3 can be traced to other DNA sequences in this sample. The rearrangement links TRBV29-1 to TRBJ2-2; 11 positions match TRBD2. The CDR3 totals 15 residues. Per germline, CDR1 SQVTM and CDR2 ANQGSEA. CDR3 loop: CSVEETSGSGGELFF. The CDR3 DNA is TGCAGCGTCGAAGAAACTAGCGGGAGCGGCGGGGAGCTGTTTTTT.

Concerning this clone: This clone may be a read error of a much larger clone one base away. The chain links TRBV7-3 to TRBJ1-6, with unresolved D. Germline CDR1 reads SGHTA; CDR2 reads FQGTGA. The CDR3 contains 13 residues. Written as DNA, the CDR3 is TGTGCCAGCAGCTTAGGGAATAATTCACCCCTCCGCTTT. It encodes CASSLGNNSPLRF.

This clone was seen only once. The rearrangement joins TRBV11-2 to TRBJ2-3, with 12 nucleotides matching TRBD1. V lost 5 bases to trimming and J lost 2 bases; unmatched junction nucleotides: 5. The V gene's germline CDR1 is SGHAT and CDR2 FQNNGV. There are 16 residues in the CDR3. The CDR3: CASSTRGQGATDTQYF. The CDR3 nucleotides are TGTGCCAGCAGCACCCGGGGACAGGGGGCCACAGATACGCAGTATTTT.

This clone was detected a few times. The V call is TRBV5-4, the J call TRBJ1-4, with D unresolved. The CDR3 is 14 amino acids. CDR1 is SGHNT, CDR2 YYREEE, per germline (reference sequence). Deletions cut 4 bases from V and 0 bases from J, with 7 bases between. The CDR3 nucleotides are TGTGCCAGCAGCAAAGATACAACTAATGAAAAACTGTTTTTT. Protein sequence: CASSKDTTNEKLFF.

The chain is built from TRBV14 and TRBJ1-1; D gene uncertain. Trimming removed 0 bases from V and 11 bases from J, with 19 bases in between. CDR3 length equals 15 residues. Germline loops: CDR1 SGHDN, CDR2 FVKESK. The CDR3 DNA follows: TGTGCCAGCAGCCAAGACCCGGTTTCGGGGAGATGGGCTTTCTTT. It yields the protein CASSQDPVSGRWAFF.

The chain carries TRBV7-2 and TRBJ2-1; a weak D match, TRBD1 (6 bases). Germline CDR1 reads SGHTA; CDR2 reads FQGNSA. This CDR3 region has 15 residues. Trimming removed 5 bases at V and 2 bases at J, with 13 bases between. The CDR3 DNA sequence: TGTGCCAGCAGCCCCGAGTGGGGGCCCTACAATGAGCAGTTCTTC. Residues: CASSPEWGPYNEQFF.

In the case of this clone: A much more abundant neighbour one base away suggests this may be a read error. CDR3 protein: CASSLGLADNEQFF. CDR3 bases: TGTGCCAGCAGCCTGGGACTAGCGGACAATGAGCAGTTCTTC. The rearrangement uses TRBV6-5 and TRBJ2-1, with 11 bases lining up with TRBD2. The V gene's germline CDR1 is MNHEY and CDR2 SVGAGI. This CDR3 contains 14 residues. V dropped 6 bases and J dropped 5; count of bases not matched to a gene: 3.

The genes are TRBV5-1 and TRBJ2-5; D is unclear. Between the trimmed V and J ends, which lost 4 bases and 1 base, there was a span of 11 bases. Germline CDR1 SGHRS, CDR2 YFSETQ. The CDR3 length is 14 residues. The CDR3 reads CASSLLESQETQYF. CDR3 bases: TGCGCCAGCAGCCTTCTAGAGTCCCAAGAGACCCAGTACTTC.

This rearrangement joins TRBV5-5 to TRBJ2-5; D gene unclear. The germline V and J ends were trimmed by 0 bases and 2 bases, with 14 bases remaining between them. CDR3 length: 16 amino acids. Germline V gene sequence: CDR1 SGHKS, CDR2 YYEKEE (reference sequence). The CDR3 DNA sequence: TGTGCCAGCAGCTTGGAGGCGTTTTTAGATCAAGAGACCCAGTACTTC. This encodes CASSLEAFLDQETQYF.

This clone was detected many times. This chain links TRBV7-9 with TRBJ2-3; 16 bases match TRBD2. V lost 5 bases and J lost 2; bases outside the gene matches: 7. The CDR3 is 18 amino acids. The germline CDR1 and CDR2 sequences are SEHNR and FQNEAQ (reference sequence). As DNA, the CDR3 is TGTGCCAGCAGCACGAGGGGACTAGCGGGAGGGAACACAGATACGCAGTATTTT. Protein: CASSTRGLAGGNTDTQYF.

As to this clone: This sample includes further DNA sequences coding for the same CDR3. The V gene is TRBV5-1, the J gene TRBJ2-7, with D perhaps TRBD1 (5 bases). The V end was cut by 0 bases, the J end by 1 base, with 5 bases between. CDR1 SGHRS and CDR2 YFSETQ come from the germline V gene. The CDR3 length is 13 residues. CDR3 residues: CASSLGQSYEQYF. The CDR3 nucleotides are TGCGCCAGCAGCTTGGGACAGTCCTACGAGCAGTACTTC.

This clone was seen more than once but under ten times. The chain recombines TRBV6-1 with TRBJ2-7; D unresolved. The V end was cut by 1 base, the J end by 0 bases, with 13 bases between. This CDR3 has 16 amino acids. Germline CDR1 reads MNHNS; CDR2 reads SASEGT. The DNA for the CDR3 is TGTGCCAGCAGTGAAGATGTTCTGTCGGGCTCCTACGAGCAGTACTTC. Amino acid sequence: CASSEDVLSGSYEQYF.

This clone was observed a single time. A far bigger clonotype differs at one base, so this is likely a read error. Other DNA sequences in this specimen translate into the identical CDR3. This rearrangement joins TRBV25-1 to TRBJ1-1; D is unresolved. CDR1 MGHDK and CDR2 SYGVNS come from the germline V gene. The CDR3 consists of 14 residues. The CDR3 DNA follows: TGCGCCAGCAGTCCCCCGGCAGACAACACTGAAGCTTTCTTT. This translates into CASSPPADNTEAFF.

Notes on this clone: The junction and the germline gene differ at one end; a read error may be behind it. The chain uses TRBV2 and TRBJ2-5; perhaps TRBD1 as D (6 bases). In germline, CDR1 is SNHLY, CDR2 FYNNEI. There are 13 residues in the CDR3. This CDR3 is CASREGQQETQYF. In DNA, the CDR3 is TGTGCCAGCAGAGAAGGACAGCAAGAGACCCAGTACTTC. The full variable domain, in which reference TRBV2 and TRBJ2-5 provide the parts outside the CDR3, is EPEVTQTPSHQVTQMGQEVILRCVPISNHLYFYWYRQILGQKVEFLVSFYNNEISEKSEIFDDQFSVERPDGSNFTLKIRSTKLEDSAMYFCASREGQQETQYFGPGTRLLVL.

The V gene is TRBV11-2, the J gene TRBJ1-2; D is uncertain. The V end lost 0 bases, the J end lost 6 bases, and 11 bases lay between the germline ends. The CDR3 loop spans 14 amino acids. CDR1 is SGHAT and CDR2 is FQNNGV in the germline V gene. CDR3 nucleotide sequence: TGTGCCAGCAGCTTAGACCATAATCAAGATGGCTACACCTTC. Protein sequence: CASSLDHNQDGYTF.

The gene calls are TRBV29-1 and TRBJ2-7, with D possibly being TRBD2 (7 bases). Germline values: CDR1 SQVTM, CDR2 ANQGSEA. The CDR3 loop spans 13 amino acids. The germline V and J ends were trimmed by 6 bases and 5 bases, with 17 bases remaining between them. The CDR3 region is CSVLVGGRDEQYF. CDR3 DNA sequence: TGCAGCGTACTCGTCGGGGGGCGGGACGAGCAGTACTTC.